This T cell receptor (beta chain) derives from a study of CD8+ T cells in alopecia areata. In the study overall: Patients took tofacitinib for 6 to 18 months, followed by 6 drug-free months. General observations from the study: Scalp specimens additionally yield sequences from normal skin's resident alphabeta T cells. TCRs were shared less clearly across patients than in mice, possibly for HLA-related reasons. Within the top 100, expanded CD8+ clones significantly decreased with tofacitinib, as did scalp clonality.

The CDR3 loop spans 13 amino acids. The germline V gene has CDR1 ENHRY and CDR2 SYGVKD. V lost 8 bases and J 4 bases, leaving 14 bases between the germline ends. Sequencing templates came from extracted RNA that was reverse transcribed into cDNA. Only in-frame clones appear in the TCRdb table, and some are missing; sequencing was by immunoSEQ multiplex PCR. The table lists about 210,000 clones, roughly two fifths of them singletons. Indicated treatment: oral pan-JAK inhibitor, 5-10 mg twice daily. Of note for this clone: Its target is not known.

The chain uses TRBV10-3 and TRBJ2-5, with D perhaps TRBD2 (6 bases). The sequence came from a human donor with alopecia areata. The source was CD4+ T cells sorted from blood, collected between weeks 36 and 40, from a patient treated with tofacitinib. In nucleotides, the CDR3 is TGTGCCATCGGGACTCGGATGGGAGAGACCCAGTACTTC. Translated: CAIGTRMGETQYF.